The next 15 T cell receptor beta chains were all read from a single sample in a study of cytomegalovirus exposure and HLA in healthy donors. The assay was immunoSEQ multiplex PCR, and TCRdb's table has in-frame clones only and misses some. The repertoire holds 200,000 to 250,000 clones, with over 80% as singletons. Specimen: PBMCs. The receptor set was obtained from a woman aged 25 to 39 in good health and CMV-seropositive.

The rearrangement links TRBV5-1 to TRBJ2-4; D is unresolved. The V gene lost 0 bases and the J gene lost 5 bases, with 12 bases spanning the gap. CDR1 is SGHRS, CDR2 YFSETQ, per germline. The CDR3 is made up of 15 amino acids. The CDR3 is CASSLAPDHQNIQYF. The CDR3 DNA reads TGCGCCAGCAGCTTGGCTCCGGACCATCAAAACATTCAGTACTTC.

J is TRBJ2-1 and V is TRBV9, with 8 bases lining up with TRBD2. Germline values: CDR1 SGDLS, CDR2 YYNGEE. The length of the CDR3 is 15 residues. The junction had 4 bases not matched to a gene; V was cut back by 4 bases and J by 1 base. The CDR3 nucleotides read TGTGCCAGCAGCCCAGGCGGGGGGTCCTACAATGAGCAGTTCTTC. Translation: CASSPGGGSYNEQFF.

In this sample, this clone turned up once. The rearrangement uses TRBV25-1 and TRBJ2-1, with TRBD2 matching over 7 bases. The germline V gene has CDR1 MGHDK and CDR2 SYGVNS. The CDR3 has 13 residues. The CDR3 loop reads CACGSGSYNEQFF. CDR3 in DNA: TGTGCTTGCGGGAGTGGATCCTACAATGAGCAGTTCTTC. Full variable domain (outside the CDR3, taken from reference TRBV25-1 and TRBJ2-1): EADIYQTPRYLVIGTGKKITLECSQTMGHDKMYWYQQDPGMELHLIHYSYGVNSTEKGDLSSESTVSRIRTEHFPLTLESARPSHTSQYLCACGSGSYNEQFFGPGTRLTVL.

The chain combines TRBV2 with TRBJ1-2, with 7 positions matching TRBD1. The germline CDR1 and CDR2 sequences are SNHLY and FYNNEI. This CDR3 is built from 14 residues. The V segment lost 7 bases and the J segment 4 bases; nucleotides outside the gene matches: 9. The CDR3 protein is CASKEGAVIYGYTF. The CDR3 region has the DNA TGTGCCAGCAAAGAGGGGGCCGTAATCTATGGCTACACCTTC.

The V call is TRBV28, the J call TRBJ2-7; possibly TRBD2 for D (5 bases). Germline assignment: CDR1 MDHEN and CDR2 SYDVKM. Trimming stripped 6 bases from V and 5 bases from J, with 17 bases between. CDR3 length: 14 amino acids. This CDR3 reads CASSPLASPHEQYF. CDR3 nucleotides: TGTGCCAGCAGCCCTCTAGCCTCCCCGCACGAGCAGTACTTC.

This clone was observed a few times. V gene TRBV29-1 combines with J gene TRBJ1-2; D not resolved. Per the germline V gene, CDR1 is SQVTM and CDR2 is ANQGSEA. V lost 4 bases and J 4 bases, leaving 7 bases between the germline ends. CDR3 length: 11 residues. DNA of the CDR3: TGCAGCGTTGTGGCCACCTATGGCTACACCTTC. Its translation: CSVVATYGYTF. Full variable domain (missing parts from reference TRBV29-1 and TRBJ1-2): SAVISQKPSRDICQRGTSLTIQCQVDSQVTMMFWYRQQPGQSLTLIATANQGSEATYESGFVIDKFPISRPNLTFSTLTVSNMSPEDSSIYLCSVVATYGYTFGSGTRLTVV.

This clone occurred once. The rearrangement joins TRBV29-1 to TRBJ1-2; D remains ambiguous. The V end was cut by 6 bases, the J end by 1 base, with 12 bases between. In germline, CDR1 is SQVTM, CDR2 ANQGSEA. The CDR3 is 13 amino acids. The CDR3: CSVIFGDNYGYTF. DNA of the CDR3: TGCAGCGTAATCTTTGGGGATAACTATGGCTACACCTTC.

V usage is TRBV7-8 and J usage is TRBJ1-2; D is unresolved. The CDR3 consists of 12 residues. V was shortened by 3 bases and J by 3 bases, with 5 bases between the two germline ends. Germline-derived CDR1 and CDR2 are SGHVS and FQNEAQ. The CDR3 here is CASSLWDYGYTF. The CDR3 coding sequence is TGTGCCAGCAGCTTGTGGGACTATGGCTACACCTTC.

This sequence joins TRBV6-5 and TRBJ1-1; D call uncertain. The CDR3 contains 13 residues. The germline V gene encodes CDR1 MNHEY and CDR2 SVGAGI. The V end lost 0 bases, the J end lost 7 bases, and 9 bases lay between the germline ends. The chain's CDR3 is CASSYSVRREAFF. The CDR3 DNA reads TGTGCCAGCAGTTACTCGGTCCGCCGTGAAGCTTTCTTT.

This clone has only one observation. J is TRBJ2-2 and V is TRBV4-1, with TRBD2 matching 14 bases. J gave up 0 bases and V 1 base, and 10 bases lay outside the gene matches. The CDR3 totals 21 residues. Germline CDR1 is MGHRA and CDR2 is YSYEKL. The CDR3 here is CASSQAGGLAGVFANTGELFF. CDR3 DNA sequence: TGCGCCAGCAGCCAAGCAGGGGGACTAGCGGGAGTTTTCGCGAACACCGGGGAGCTGTTTTTT.

CDR3 coding DNA: TGTGCCAGCGGAGGGGACGTCGAGCCCCAATCGGAGCGCGAGGTCAATGAGCAGTTCTTC. Translating gives CASGGDVEPQSEREVNEQFF. The chain is built from TRBV2 and TRBJ2-1, with D tentatively TRBD2 (6 bases). Per germline, CDR1 SNHLY and CDR2 FYNNEI. The CDR3 contains 20 residues. V lost 8 bases and J 6 bases, leaving 35 bases between the germline ends.

The chain is built from TRBV6-5 and TRBJ2-7; D possibly uses TRBD1 or TRBD2 (5 bases each). The germline V gene has CDR1 MNHEY and CDR2 SVGAGI. V was clipped by 2 bases and J by 6 bases, with 5 bases between them. This CDR3 region has 11 residues. The CDR3 spells CASSYGTEQYF. CDR3 nucleotides: TGTGCCAGCAGTTACGGGACCGAGCAGTACTTC.

J is TRBJ2-2 and V is TRBV11-3; 9 nucleotides match TRBD1. CDR1 is SGHNT and CDR2 is YENEEA in the germline V gene. J lost 5 bases, V lost 4 bases, and 11 bases had no gene match. The CDR3 has 17 amino acids. The CDR3, as DNA: TGTGCCAGCAGCTCACATCGGACAGGGGTGAGTACCGGGGAGCTGTTTTTT. It encodes CASSSHRTGVSTGELFF.

Only one count was recorded for this clone. The chain recombines TRBV6-5 with TRBJ1-2; D gene ambiguous. This CDR3 has 14 amino acids. Germline lookup yields CDR1 MNHEY and CDR2 SVGAGI. Between the trimmed V and J ends, which lost 10 bases and 7 bases, there was a span of 22 bases. CDR3 coding DNA: TGTGCCACCCACACGGCGGAGCTCCGAGGTGGCTACACCTTC. It is translated as CATHTAELRGGYTF.

The rearrangement joins TRBV6-5 to TRBJ2-1; TRBD1 matches at 11 bases. The length of the CDR3 is 16 residues. The J segment lost 9 bases and the V segment lost 2 bases, leaving 9 bases of the junction unmatched. Germline CDR1 MNHEY, CDR2 SVGAGI. CDR3 DNA sequence: TGTGCCAGCAGTTACCCTGCGGGACAGGGGGTTTCTGAGCAGTTCTTC. Its protein product is CASSYPAGQGVSEQFF.